This note documents a single T cell receptor beta chain sequence. Its antigen is still unknown. Trimming removed 3 bases from V and 3 bases from J, with 12 bases in between. The CDR3 length is 14 residues. Looked up from germline, CDR1 is SGDLS and CDR2 is YYNGEE. Focal radiation was given together with CTLA-4 blockade (ipilimumab) to patients with chemo-refractory metastatic non-small-cell lung cancer. Clones were sequenced by immunoSEQ multiplex PCR, and TCRdb holds only the in-frame ones, with some missing. The sample holds 70,000 to 95,000 clones, around 81% seen once. These data come from a study of radiotherapy plus CTLA-4 blockade in lung cancer. Whole-study findings and limits: Dynamics of early blood T cell clones, together with interferon-beta, were reportedly the best predictors of response.

The sequence was obtained from a human donor with non-small cell lung cancer that progressed on radiotherapy plus ipilimumab. This rearrangement joins TRBV9 to TRBJ1-2; D possibly corresponds to TRBD1 (5 bases). The input for sequencing was peripheral blood, taken from a patient treated with radiotherapy plus ipilimumab. The CDR3 coding sequence is TGTGCCAGCAGCGCCCTGGACACTTACTATGGCTACACCTTC. Translated, it gives CASSALDTYYGYTF.